A selection of T cell receptor beta chains follows, all from one sample in a study of regulatory T cells in long-lasting Graves disease. MiXCR, run by TCRdb on the multiplex PCR reads, gives a single entry per CDR3 protein. The sample consists of some 250,000 distinct CDR3 sequences, about 19% of them appearing once. The input for sequencing was peripheral blood mononuclear cells (PBMCs), taken at new diagnosis, from a patient treated with antithyroid drugs. These receptors were taken from a female donor with Graves disease. CDR3s include the opening cysteine and the closing phenylalanine or tryptophan. D genes are given only for firm matches. Clone size appears in some rows only: once, few, many, or a class for an expanded clone.

TGTGCCAGCAGCTTAACGGGACAATTGGATACGCAGTATTTT	CASSLTGQLDTQYF	NA	NA	TRBV7-3	TRBJ2-3
TGTGCCAGCAGTTCGGGGACCGGGGAGCTGTTTTTT	CASSSGTGELFF	many	NA	TRBV7-2	TRBJ2-2
TGTGCCACCAGTGACCCAGGACAGGGTAATAATTCACCCCTCCACTTT	CATSDPGQGNNSPLHF	NA	TRBD1	TRBV24-1	TRBJ1-6
TGTGCCAGCAGTGAAGGCCTAGCGGGAGGATCGTACGAGCAGTACTTC	CASSEGLAGGSYEQYF	few	TRBD2	TRBV25-1	TRBJ2-7
TGTGCCAGCAGCTTAGCGCTGGGACAGGGGTACAATGAGCAGTTCTTC	CASSLALGQGYNEQFF	many	TRBD1	TRBV7-9	TRBJ2-1
TGCAGTGCTAGACGGACTAGCGGGAGGTACAATGAGCAGTTCTTC	CSARRTSGRYNEQFF	many	TRBD2	TRBV20-1	TRBJ2-1
TGTGCCAGCAGATCCAGCGGGGTGGTGGGAGAGACCCAGTACTTC	CASRSSGVVGETQYF	many	TRBD2	TRBV6-1	TRBJ2-5
TGTGCCAGCAGGTCGGAGGCCTACGGTGAGCAGTTCTTC	CASRSEAYGEQFF	NA	NA	TRBV12-3/TRBV12-4	TRBJ2-1
TGTGCCAGCAGCGCCGGGACAGGGGGTCAAGAGACCCAGTACTTC	CASSAGTGGQETQYF	NA	TRBD1	TRBV5-4	TRBJ2-5
TGCGCCAGCAGCTTGGCCGTGGGACAGGGGACGCTAAGCACAGATACGCAGTATTTT	CASSLAVGQGTLSTDTQYF	NA	TRBD1	TRBV5-1	TRBJ2-3
TGTGCCAGCAGTGAGGGACAGGGGAATGAAAAACTGTTTTTT	CASSEGQGNEKLFF	many	TRBD1	TRBV2	TRBJ1-4
TGCAGCGTTGTTGAGGCCAGCTACACCTTC	CSVVEASYTF	few	NA	TRBV29-1	TRBJ1-2
TGCAGTGCTAGGGCCGTCCTTGACAATGAGCAGTTCTTC	CSARAVLDNEQFF	many	NA	TRBV20-1	TRBJ2-1
TGTGCCAGCAGCGACCGACTAGCGACCGGGGAGCTGTTTTTT	CASSDRLATGELFF	many	TRBD2	TRBV7-2	TRBJ2-2
TGTGCCAGCAGCTTAGATGTTGTAGCAGGGGGAGTTTATAATTCACCCCTCCACTTT	CASSLDVVAGGVYNSPLHF	NA	TRBD1	TRBV11-2	TRBJ1-6
TGCAGTGCTAGAATCGGACGCACAGATACGCAGTATTTT	CSARIGRTDTQYF	few	NA	TRBV20-1	TRBJ2-3
TGTGCCAGCTCACCAGACTCTGGACTAGCGGGAGGCACAGATACGCAGTATTTT	CASSPDSGLAGGTDTQYF	many	TRBD2	TRBV18	TRBJ2-3
TGTGCCAGCAGCACCCCACTAGCGTCATCCTACAATGAGCAGTTCTTC	CASSTPLASSYNEQFF	once	TRBD2	TRBV6-2/TRBV6-3	TRBJ2-1
TGTGCCAGCAGTTTATTTGGCCCGGGACAGGGGGGAGAGACCCAGTACTTC	CASSLFGPGQGGETQYF	NA	TRBD1	TRBV11-2	TRBJ2-5
TGTGCCAGCAGCCCCGGACTAGCGGTTACCGGGGAGCTGTTTTTT	CASSPGLAVTGELFF	few	TRBD2	TRBV7-9	TRBJ2-2
TGTGCCACCAGGGGGACACAGGGGAGGAACACCGGGGAGCTGTTTTTT	CATRGTQGRNTGELFF	many	TRBD1	TRBV24-1	TRBJ2-2
TGCGCCAGCAGCCCGGGGGTGGATACGCAGTATTTT	CASSPGVDTQYF	many	NA	TRBV5-1	TRBJ2-3
TGTGCCAGCAGTAAGGGACTAGCGGGGTACAATGAGCAGTTCTTC	CASSKGLAGYNEQFF	NA	TRBD2	TRBV3-1	TRBJ2-1